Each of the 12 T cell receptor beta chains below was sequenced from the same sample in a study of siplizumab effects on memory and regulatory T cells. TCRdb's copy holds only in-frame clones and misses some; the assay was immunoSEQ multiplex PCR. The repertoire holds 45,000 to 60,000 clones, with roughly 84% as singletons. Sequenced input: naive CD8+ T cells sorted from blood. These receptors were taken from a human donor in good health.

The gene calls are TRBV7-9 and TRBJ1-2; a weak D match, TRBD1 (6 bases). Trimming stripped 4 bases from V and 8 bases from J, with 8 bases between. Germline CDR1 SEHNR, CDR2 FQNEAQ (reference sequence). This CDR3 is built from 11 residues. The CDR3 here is CASSSGDGYTF. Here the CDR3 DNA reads TGTGCCAGCAGCTCAGGGGACGGCTACACCTTC. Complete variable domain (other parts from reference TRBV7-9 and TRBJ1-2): DTGVSQNPRHKITKRGQNVTFRCDPISEHNRLYWYRQTLGQGPEFLTYFQNEAQLEKSRLLSDRFSAERPKGSFSTLEIQRTEQGDSAMYLCASSSGDGYTFGSGTRLTVV.

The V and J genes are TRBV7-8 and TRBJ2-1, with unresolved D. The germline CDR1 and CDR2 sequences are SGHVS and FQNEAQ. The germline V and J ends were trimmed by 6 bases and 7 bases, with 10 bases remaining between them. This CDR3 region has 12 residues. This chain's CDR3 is CASSSYGNEQFF. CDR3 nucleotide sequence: TGTGCCAGCAGTTCCTACGGAAATGAGCAGTTCTTC.

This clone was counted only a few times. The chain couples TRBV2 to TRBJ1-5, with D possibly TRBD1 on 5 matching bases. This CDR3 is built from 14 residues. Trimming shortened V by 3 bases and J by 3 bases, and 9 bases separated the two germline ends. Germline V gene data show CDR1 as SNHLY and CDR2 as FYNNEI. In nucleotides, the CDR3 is TGTGCCAGCAGTGAGGCAGGGAACAATCAGCCCCAGCATTTT. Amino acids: CASSEAGNNQPQHF.

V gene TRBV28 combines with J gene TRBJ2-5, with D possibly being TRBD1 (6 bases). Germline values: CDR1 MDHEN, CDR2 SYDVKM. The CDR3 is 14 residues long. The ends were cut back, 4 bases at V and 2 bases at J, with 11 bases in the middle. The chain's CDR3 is CASSSWTEQETQYF. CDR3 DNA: TGTGCCAGCAGTTCGTGGACAGAACAAGAGACCCAGTACTTC.

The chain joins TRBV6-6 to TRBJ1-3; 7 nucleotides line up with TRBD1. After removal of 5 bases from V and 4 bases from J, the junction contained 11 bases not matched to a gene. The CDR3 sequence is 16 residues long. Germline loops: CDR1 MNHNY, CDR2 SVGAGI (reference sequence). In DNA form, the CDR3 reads TGTGCCAGCAGTACCCCCGACAGGGTTCGAGGAAACACCATATATTTT. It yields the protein CASSTPDRVRGNTIYF.

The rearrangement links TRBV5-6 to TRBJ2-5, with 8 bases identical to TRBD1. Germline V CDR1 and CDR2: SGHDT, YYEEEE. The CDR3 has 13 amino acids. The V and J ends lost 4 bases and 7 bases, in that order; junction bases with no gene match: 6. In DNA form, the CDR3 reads TGTGCCAGCAGCCCAGACAGGGGCCGGACCCAGTACTTC. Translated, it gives CASSPDRGRTQYF. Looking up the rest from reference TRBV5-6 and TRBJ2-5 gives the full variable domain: DAGVTQSPTHLIKTRGQQVTLRCSPKSGHDTVSWYQQALGQGPQFIFQYYEEEERQRGNFPDRFSGHQFPNYSSELNVNALLLGDSALYLCASSPDRGRTQYFGPGTRLLVL.

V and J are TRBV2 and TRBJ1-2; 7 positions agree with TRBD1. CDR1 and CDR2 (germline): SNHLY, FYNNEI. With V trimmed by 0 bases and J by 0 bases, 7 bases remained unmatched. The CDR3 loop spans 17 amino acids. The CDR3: CASSEARDSPANYGYTF. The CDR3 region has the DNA TGTGCCAGCAGTGAAGCGAGGGACAGCCCAGCTAACTATGGCTACACCTTC.

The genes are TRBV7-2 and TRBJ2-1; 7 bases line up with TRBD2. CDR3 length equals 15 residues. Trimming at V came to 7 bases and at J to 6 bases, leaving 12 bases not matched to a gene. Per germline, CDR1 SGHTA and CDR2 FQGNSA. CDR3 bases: TGTGCCAGCACCTTGAATAGCGGGTCCCTCAATGAGCAGTTCTTC. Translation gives CASTLNSGSLNEQFF. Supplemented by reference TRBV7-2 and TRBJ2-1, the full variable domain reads GAGVSQSPSNKVTEKGKDVELRCDPISGHTALYWYRQSLGQGLEFLIYFQGNSAPDKSGLPSDRFSAERTGGSVSTLTIQRTQQEDSAVYLCASTLNSGSLNEQFFGPGTRLTVL.

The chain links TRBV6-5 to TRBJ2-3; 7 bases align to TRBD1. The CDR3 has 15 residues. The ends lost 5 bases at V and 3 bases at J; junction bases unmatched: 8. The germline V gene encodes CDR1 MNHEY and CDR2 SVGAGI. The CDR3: CASSRYGTATDTQYF. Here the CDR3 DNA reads TGTGCCAGCAGTAGATACGGGACAGCTACAGATACGCAGTATTTT.

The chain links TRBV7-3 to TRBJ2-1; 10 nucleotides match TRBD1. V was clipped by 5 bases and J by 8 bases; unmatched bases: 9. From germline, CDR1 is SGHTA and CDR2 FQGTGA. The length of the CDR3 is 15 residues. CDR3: CASSEWTGGGDEQFF. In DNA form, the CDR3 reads TGTGCCAGCAGCGAATGGACAGGGGGAGGAGATGAGCAGTTCTTC. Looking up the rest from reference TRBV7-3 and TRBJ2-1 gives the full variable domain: GAGVSQTPSNKVTEKGKYVELRCDPISGHTALYWYRQSLGQGPEFLIYFQGTGAADDSGLPNDRFFAVRPEGSVSTLKIQRTERGDSAVYLCASSEWTGGGDEQFFGPGTRLTVL.

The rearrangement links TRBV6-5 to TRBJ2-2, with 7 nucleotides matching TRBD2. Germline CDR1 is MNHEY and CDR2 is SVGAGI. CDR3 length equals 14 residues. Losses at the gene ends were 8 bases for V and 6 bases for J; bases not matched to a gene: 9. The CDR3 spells CASHSTGGPGELFF. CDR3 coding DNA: TGTGCCAGCCATTCTACGGGGGGACCCGGGGAGCTGTTTTTT.

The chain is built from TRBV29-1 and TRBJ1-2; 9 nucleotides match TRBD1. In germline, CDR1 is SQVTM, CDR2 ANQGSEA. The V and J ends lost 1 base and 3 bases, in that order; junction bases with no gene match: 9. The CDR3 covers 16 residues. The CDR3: CSVEGLIGDRDYGYTF. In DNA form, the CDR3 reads TGCAGCGTTGAAGGGTTGATTGGGGACAGGGACTATGGCTACACCTTC.